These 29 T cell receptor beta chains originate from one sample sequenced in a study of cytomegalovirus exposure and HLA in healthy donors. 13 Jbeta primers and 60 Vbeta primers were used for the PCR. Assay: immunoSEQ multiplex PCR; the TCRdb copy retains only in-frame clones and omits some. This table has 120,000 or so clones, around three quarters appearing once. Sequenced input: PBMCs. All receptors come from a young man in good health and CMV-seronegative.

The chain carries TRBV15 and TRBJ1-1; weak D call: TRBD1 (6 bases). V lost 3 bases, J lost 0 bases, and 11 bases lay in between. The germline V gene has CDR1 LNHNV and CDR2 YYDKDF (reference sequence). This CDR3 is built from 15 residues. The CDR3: CATSSLGHLNTEAFF. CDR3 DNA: TGTGCCACCAGCAGCCTGGGACACTTGAACACTGAAGCTTTCTTT.

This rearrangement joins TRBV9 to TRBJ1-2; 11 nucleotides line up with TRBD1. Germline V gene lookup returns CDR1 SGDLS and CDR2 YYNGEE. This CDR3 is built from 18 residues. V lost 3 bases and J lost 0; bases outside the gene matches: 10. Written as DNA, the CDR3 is TGTGCCAGCAGCGCTTTCCGGGACAGGGGGACCTCTAACTATGGCTACACCTTC. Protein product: CASSAFRDRGTSNYGYTF.

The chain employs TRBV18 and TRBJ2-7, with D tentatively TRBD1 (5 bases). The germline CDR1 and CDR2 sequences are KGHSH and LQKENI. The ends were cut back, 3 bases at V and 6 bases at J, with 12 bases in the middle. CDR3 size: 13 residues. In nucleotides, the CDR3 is TGTGCCAGCTCACCGTCCAGGGCAGCCGAGCAGTACGTC. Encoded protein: CASSPSRAAEQYV.

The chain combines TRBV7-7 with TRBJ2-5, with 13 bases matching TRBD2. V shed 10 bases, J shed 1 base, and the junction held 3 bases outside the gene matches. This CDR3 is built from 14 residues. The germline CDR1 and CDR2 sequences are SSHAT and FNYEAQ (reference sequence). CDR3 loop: CATGLAGAQETQYF. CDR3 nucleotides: TGTGCCACCGGACTAGCGGGAGCCCAAGAGACCCAGTACTTC. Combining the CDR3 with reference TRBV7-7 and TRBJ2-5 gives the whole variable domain GAGVSQSPRYKVTKRGQDVTLRCDPISSHATLYWYQQALGQGPEFLTYFNYEAQPDKSGLPSDRFSAERPEGSISTLTIQRTEQRDSAMYRCATGLAGAQETQYFGPGTRLLVL.

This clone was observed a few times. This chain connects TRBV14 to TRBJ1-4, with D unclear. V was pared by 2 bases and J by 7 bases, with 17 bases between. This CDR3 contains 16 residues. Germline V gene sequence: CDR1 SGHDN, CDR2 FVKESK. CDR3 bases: TGTGCCAGCAGCCAATTGAGCGGGAGAAATACTGAAAAACTGTTTTTT. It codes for CASSQLSGRNTEKLFF.

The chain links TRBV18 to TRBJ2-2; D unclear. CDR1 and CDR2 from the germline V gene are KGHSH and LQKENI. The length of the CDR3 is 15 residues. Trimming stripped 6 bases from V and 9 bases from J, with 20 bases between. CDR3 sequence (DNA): TGTGCCAGCTCCCCGGATCTAGAGCGAAGGAGGGAGCTGTTTTTT. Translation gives CASSPDLERRRELFF.

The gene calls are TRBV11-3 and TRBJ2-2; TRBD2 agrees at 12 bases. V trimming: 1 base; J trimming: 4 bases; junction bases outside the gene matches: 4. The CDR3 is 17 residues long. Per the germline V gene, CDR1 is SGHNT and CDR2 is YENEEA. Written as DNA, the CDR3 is TGTGCCAGCAGCTTAGGGGGACTAGCGGGTTCCACCGGGGAGCTGTTTTTT. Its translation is CASSLGGLAGSTGELFF.

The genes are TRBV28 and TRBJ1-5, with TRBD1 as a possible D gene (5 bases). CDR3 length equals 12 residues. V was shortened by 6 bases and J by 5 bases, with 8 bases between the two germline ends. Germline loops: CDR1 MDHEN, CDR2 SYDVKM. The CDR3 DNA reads TGTGCCAGCAGGGGGGGGGATCAGCCCCAGCATTTT. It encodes CASRGGDQPQHF.

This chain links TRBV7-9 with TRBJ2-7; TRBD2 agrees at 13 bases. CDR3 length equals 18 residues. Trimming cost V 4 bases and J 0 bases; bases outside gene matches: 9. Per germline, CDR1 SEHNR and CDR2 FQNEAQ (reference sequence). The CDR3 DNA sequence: TGTGCCAGCAGCTCAGCAACTAGCGGGAGGGGGAGCTCCTACGAGCAGTACTTC. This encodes CASSSATSGRGSSYEQYF.

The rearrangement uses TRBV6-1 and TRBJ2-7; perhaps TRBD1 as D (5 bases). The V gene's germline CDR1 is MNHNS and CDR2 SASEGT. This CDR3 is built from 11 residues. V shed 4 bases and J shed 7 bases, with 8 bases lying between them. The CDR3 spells CASSARVEQYV. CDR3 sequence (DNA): TGTGCCAGCAGTGCCAGGGTAGAGCAGTACGTC.

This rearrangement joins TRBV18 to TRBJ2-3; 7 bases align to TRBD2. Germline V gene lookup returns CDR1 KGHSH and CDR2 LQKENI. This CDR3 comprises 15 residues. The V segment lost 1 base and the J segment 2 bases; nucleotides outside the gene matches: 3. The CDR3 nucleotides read TGTGCCAGCTCACCACTAACTAGCGTCACAGATACGCAGTATTTT. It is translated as CASSPLTSVTDTQYF. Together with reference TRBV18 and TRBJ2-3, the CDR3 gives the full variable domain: NAGVMQNPRHLVRRRGQEARLRCSPMKGHSHVYWYRQLPEEGLKFMVYLQKENIIDESGMPKERFSAEFPKEGPSILRIQQVVRGDSAAYFCASSPLTSVTDTQYFGPGTRLTVL.

The CDR3 nucleotides read TGTGCCAGTAGTAGGGGGGGGCTGGGAAATGAGCAGTTCTTC. Translation gives CASSRGGLGNEQFF. The chain links TRBV19 to TRBJ2-1, with TRBD2 as a possible D gene (7 bases). The length of the CDR3 is 14 residues. Trimming removed 4 bases from V and 7 bases from J, with 14 bases in between. CDR1 is LNHDA and CDR2 is SQIVND in the germline V gene (reference sequence).

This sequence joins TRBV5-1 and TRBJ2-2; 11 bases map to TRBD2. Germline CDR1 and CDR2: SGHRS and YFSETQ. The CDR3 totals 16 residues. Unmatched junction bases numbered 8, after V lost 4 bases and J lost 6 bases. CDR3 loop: CASSTTSGTSAGELFF. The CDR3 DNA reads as TGCGCCAGCAGCACGACTAGCGGGACGTCCGCCGGGGAGCTGTTTTTT.

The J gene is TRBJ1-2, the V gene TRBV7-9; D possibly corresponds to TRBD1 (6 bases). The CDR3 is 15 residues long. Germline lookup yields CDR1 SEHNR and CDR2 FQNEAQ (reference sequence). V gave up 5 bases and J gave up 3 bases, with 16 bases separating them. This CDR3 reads CASSIQGRRDYGYTF. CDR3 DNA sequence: TGTGCCAGCAGCATTCAGGGGCGACGCGACTATGGCTACACCTTC.

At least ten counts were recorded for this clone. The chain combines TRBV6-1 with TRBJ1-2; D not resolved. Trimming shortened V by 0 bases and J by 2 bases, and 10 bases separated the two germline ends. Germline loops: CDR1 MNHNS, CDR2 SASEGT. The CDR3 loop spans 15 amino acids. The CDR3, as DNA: TGTGCCAGCAGTGAAGCAATGGGAGAAAACTATGGCTACACCTTC. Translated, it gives CASSEAMGENYGYTF.

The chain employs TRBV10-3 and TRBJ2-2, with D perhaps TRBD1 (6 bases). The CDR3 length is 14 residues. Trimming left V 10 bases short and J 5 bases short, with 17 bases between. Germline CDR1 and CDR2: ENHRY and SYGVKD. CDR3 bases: TGTGCCAGTTCCGGGACATCGAGAACCGGGGAGCTGTTTTTT. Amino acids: CASSGTSRTGELFF.

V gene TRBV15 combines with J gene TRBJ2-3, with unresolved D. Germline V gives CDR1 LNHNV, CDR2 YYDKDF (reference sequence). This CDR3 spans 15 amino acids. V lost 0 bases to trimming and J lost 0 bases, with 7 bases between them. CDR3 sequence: CATSRDLDSTDTQYF. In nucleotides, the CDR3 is TGTGCCACCAGCAGAGATCTAGACAGCACAGATACGCAGTATTTT.

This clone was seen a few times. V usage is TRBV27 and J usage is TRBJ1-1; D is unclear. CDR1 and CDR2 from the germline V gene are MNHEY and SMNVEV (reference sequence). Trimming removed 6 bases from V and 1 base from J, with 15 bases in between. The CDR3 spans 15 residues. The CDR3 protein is CASSRSDFPNTEAFF. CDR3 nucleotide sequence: TGTGCCAGCAGCCGTTCGGACTTCCCGAACACTGAAGCTTTCTTT.

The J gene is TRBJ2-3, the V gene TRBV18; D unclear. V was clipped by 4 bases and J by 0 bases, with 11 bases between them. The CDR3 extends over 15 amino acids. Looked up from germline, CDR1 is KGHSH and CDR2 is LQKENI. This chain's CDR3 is CASSRPMTSTDTQYF. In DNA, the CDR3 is TGTGCCAGCTCACGCCCAATGACTAGCACAGATACGCAGTATTTT.

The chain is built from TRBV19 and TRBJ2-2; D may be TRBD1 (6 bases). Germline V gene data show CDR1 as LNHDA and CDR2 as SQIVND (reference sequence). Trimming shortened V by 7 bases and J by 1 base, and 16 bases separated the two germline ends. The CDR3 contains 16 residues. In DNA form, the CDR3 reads TGTGCCAGTAATCACCCAGGGGCCGGGAACACCGGGGAGCTGTTTTTT. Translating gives CASNHPGAGNTGELFF.

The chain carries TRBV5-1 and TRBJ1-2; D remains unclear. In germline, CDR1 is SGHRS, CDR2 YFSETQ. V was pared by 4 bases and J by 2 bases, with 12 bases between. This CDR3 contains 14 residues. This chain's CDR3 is CASSLRAGNYGYTF. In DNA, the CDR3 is TGCGCCAGCAGCCTAAGGGCGGGAAACTATGGCTACACCTTC.

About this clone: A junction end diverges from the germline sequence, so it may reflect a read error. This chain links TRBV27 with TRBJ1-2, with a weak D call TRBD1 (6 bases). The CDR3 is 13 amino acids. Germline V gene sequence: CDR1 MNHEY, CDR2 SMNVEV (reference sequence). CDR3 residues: CASSADRTRLLSF. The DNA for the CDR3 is TGTGCCAGCAGTGCCGACAGGACTAGACTCTTGTCCTTC.

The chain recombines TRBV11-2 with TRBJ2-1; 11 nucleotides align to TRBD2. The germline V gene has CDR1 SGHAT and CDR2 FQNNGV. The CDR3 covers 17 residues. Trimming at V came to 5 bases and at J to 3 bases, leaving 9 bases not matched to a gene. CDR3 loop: CASSPWASGRNYNEQFF. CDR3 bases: TGTGCCAGCAGCCCTTGGGCTAGCGGGAGGAACTACAATGAGCAGTTCTTC.

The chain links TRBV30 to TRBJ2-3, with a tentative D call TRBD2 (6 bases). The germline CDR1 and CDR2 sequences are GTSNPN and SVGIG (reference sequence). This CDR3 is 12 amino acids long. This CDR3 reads CVSGRDTDTQYF. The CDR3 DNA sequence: TGTGTTAGCGGTCGGGACACAGATACGCAGTATTTT.

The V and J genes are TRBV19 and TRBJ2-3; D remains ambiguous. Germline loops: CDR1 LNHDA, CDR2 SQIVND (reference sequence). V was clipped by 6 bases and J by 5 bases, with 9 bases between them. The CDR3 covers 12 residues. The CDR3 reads CASRQSGDTQYF. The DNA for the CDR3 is TGTGCCAGTAGACAATCGGGAGATACGCAGTATTTT.

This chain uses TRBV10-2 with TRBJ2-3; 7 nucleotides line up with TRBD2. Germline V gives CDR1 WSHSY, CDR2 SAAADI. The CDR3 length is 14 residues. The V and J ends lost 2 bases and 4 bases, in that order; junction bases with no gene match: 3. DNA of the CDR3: TGCGCCAGCAGTGAGGGACTAGTCCCAGATACGCAGTATTTT. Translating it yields CASSEGLVPDTQYF.

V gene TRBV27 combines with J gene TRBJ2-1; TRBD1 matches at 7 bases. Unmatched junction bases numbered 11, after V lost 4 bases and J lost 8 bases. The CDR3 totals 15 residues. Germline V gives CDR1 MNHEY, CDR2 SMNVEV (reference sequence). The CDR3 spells CASSSDRVGSDEQFF. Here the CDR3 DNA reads TGTGCCAGCAGTTCAGACAGGGTGGGTAGTGATGAGCAGTTCTTC.

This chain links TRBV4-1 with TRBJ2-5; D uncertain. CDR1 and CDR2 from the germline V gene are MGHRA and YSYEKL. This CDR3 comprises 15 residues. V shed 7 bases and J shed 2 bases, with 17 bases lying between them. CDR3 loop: CASTTDPLGQETQYF. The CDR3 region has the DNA TGCGCCAGCACCACTGACCCACTCGGGCAAGAGACCCAGTACTTC.

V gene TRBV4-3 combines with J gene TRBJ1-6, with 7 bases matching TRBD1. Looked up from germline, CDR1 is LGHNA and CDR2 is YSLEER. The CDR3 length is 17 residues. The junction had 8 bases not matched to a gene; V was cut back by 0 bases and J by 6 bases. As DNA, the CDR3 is TGCGCCAGCAGCCAAGATCATCCGGGACAGCTTAATTCACCCCTCCACTTT. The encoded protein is CASSQDHPGQLNSPLHF.